Below, one TCR beta chain is given with its context. CDR3 length: 15 amino acids. Germline CDR1 and CDR2: SGHVS and FNYEAQ. The entry originates in a study of CXCR3-negative and CXCR3-positive naive CD8 T cells. TRB cDNA libraries were made by UMI-labeled 5' RACE. TCRdb re-called the 5' RACE reads and gives one entry per CDR3 protein, without DNA. This table lists 35,000 to 45,000 distinct CDR3 sequences. The gene calls are TRBV7-6 and TRBJ2-7; the D gene TCRdb calls, TRBD1, cannot be checked with no DNA. The sequence was obtained from a human donor in good health. Some clones in this sample may be carry-over from other donors' samples. Sequencing input: naive CXCR3- CD8+ T cells from blood. Subset given: CD45RO-CCR7+CD27+CD95- naive CD8+ T cells lacking CXCR3 (TNR3-). CDR3 region: CASSLVGDRQHEQYF.